Listed below are T cell receptor beta chains from one sample, sequenced in a study of cytomegalovirus exposure and HLA in healthy donors. Some clones are missing from TCRdb's copy, which holds only in-frame ones; the method was immunoSEQ multiplex PCR. This sample's clone table lists roughly 100,000 clones. Sequenced: PBMCs. Every receptor here comes from a middle-aged man in good health and CMV-seropositive. CDR3s include the opening cysteine and the closing phenylalanine or tryptophan. Each record gives: V gene, J gene, D gene, CDR3 protein, CDR3 DNA. D genes are given only for firm matches.

TRBV10-3	TRBJ1-1	NA	CAISDTTNTEAFF	TGTGCCATCAGTGATACTACTAACACTGAAGCTTTCTTT
TRBV7-8	TRBJ2-1	NA	CASSRLVVEQFF	TGTGCCAGCAGCAGACTAGTCGTTGAGCAGTTCTTC
TRBV12-5	TRBJ1-3	NA	CASGLVAGGGPLSGNTIYF	TGTGCTAGTGGTTTGGTAGCTGGCGGGGGCCCTCTCTCTGGAAACACCATATATTTT
TRBV7-8	TRBJ1-2	NA	CASSLASAEIGGYTF	TGTGCCAGCAGCTTAGCGTCGGCGGAGATCGGAGGCTACACCTTC
TRBV2	TRBJ1-2	NA	CASSSTTVHYGYTF	TGTGCCAGCAGTTCTACGACAGTCCACTATGGCTACACCTTC
TRBV7-2	TRBJ2-3	TRBD2	CASSLARTGGGTDTQYF	TGTGCCAGCAGCTTAGCTAGAACGGGAGGGGGAACAGATACGCAGTATTTT
TRBV20-1	TRBJ2-1	NA	CSAGKENEQFF	TGCAGTGCCGGAAAGGAGAATGAGCAGTTCTTC
TRBV30	TRBJ2-5	NA	CAWSVGGPSETQYF	TGTGCCTGGAGTGTAGGGGGACCGTCCGAGACCCAGTACTTC
TRBV7-7	TRBJ2-1	NA	CASSLEQGISEQFF	TGTGCTAGCAGCTTAGAACAGGGAATCAGTGAGCAGTTCTTC
TRBV5-1	TRBJ1-2	NA	CASSSGSGSGGYTF	TGCGCCAGCAGCTCCGGGTCTGGATCGGGAGGCTACACCTTC
TRBV18	TRBJ2-6	TRBD1	CASSRQGAGANVLTF	TGTGCCAGCTCCCGACAGGGGGCCGGGGCCAACGTCCTGACTTTC
TRBV7-9	TRBJ2-5	TRBD1	CASSPGQRQGALETQYF	TGTGCCAGCAGTCCAGGTCAGAGACAGGGAGCACTGGAGACCCAGTACTTC
TRBV18	TRBJ1-1	NA	CASSDGGVTEAFF	TGTGCCAGCTCAGATGGGGGGGTCACTGAAGCTTTCTTT
TRBV5-4	TRBJ1-5	NA	CASSLAGLNQPQHF	TGTGCCAGCAGCTTGGCGGGATTAAATCAGCCCCAGCATTTT
TRBV7-2	TRBJ1-2	NA	CASSLAGGGDGYTF	TGTGCCAGCAGCTTAGCCGGGGGAGGGGATGGCTACACCTTC
TRBV6-1	TRBJ1-2	NA	CASSEMAYGYTF	TGTGCCAGCAGTGAAATGGCCTATGGCTACACCTTC
TRBV11-2	TRBJ2-3	TRBD2	CASSLFGVSGSSTDTQYF	TGTGCCAGCAGCTTATTCGGGGTTAGCGGGTCTAGCACAGATACGCAGTATTTT
TRBV6-1	TRBJ2-7	NA	CASNLGDLTTYEQYF	TGTGCCAGCAATCTAGGGGACTTGACAACCTACGAGCAGTACTTC
TRBV9	TRBJ2-7	TRBD1	CASSPGTGSAEQYF	TGTGCCAGCAGCCCAGGGACAGGATCCGCCGAGCAGTACTTC
TRBV10-2	TRBJ2-7	NA	CASSESELAYEQYF	TGCGCCAGCAGTGAGTCAGAACTAGCCTACGAGCAGTACTTC
TRBV7-2	TRBJ1-5	NA	CASSSRQKLNQPQHF	TGTGCCAGCAGCTCTCGACAGAAACTCAATCAGCCCCAGCATTTT
TRBV4-2	TRBJ2-7	NA	CASSQEDGGLYEQYF	TGTGCCAGCAGCCAAGAAGACGGGGGGCTCTACGAGCAGTACTTC
TRBV5-6	TRBJ2-3	TRBD2	CASSLQAGGLSTDTQYF	TGTGCCAGCAGCCTTCAAGCGGGAGGGCTCTCCACAGATACGCAGTATTTT
TRBV5-4	TRBJ1-5	NA	CASSLAGRRNQPQHF	TGTGCCAGCAGCTTGGCCGGGAGACGCAATCAGCCCCAGCATTTT
TRBV25-1	TRBJ2-7	NA	CASSEVGPSSYEQYF	TGTGCCAGCAGTGAGGTGGGCCCGAGCTCCTACGAGCAGTACTTC
TRBV12-5	TRBJ2-1	NA	CASASRGQVEQFF	TGTGCTAGCGCCTCCAGGGGCCAGGTTGAGCAGTTCTTC
TRBV4-1	TRBJ1-1	NA	CASSQDLSEVGSGEASF	TGCGCCAGCAGCCAAGATCTCTCGGAGGTAGGTAGCGGCGAAGCTTCCTTT
TRBV19	TRBJ2-2	TRBD2	CASSSSGSVTGELFF	TGTGCCAGTAGTTCTAGCGGGAGCGTAACCGGGGAGCTGTTTTTT
TRBV5-8	TRBJ1-2	NA	CASSLSDFYGYTF	TGTGCCAGCAGCTTGTCGGACTTCTATGGCTACACCTTC
TRBV5-5	TRBJ1-4	NA	CASRPSVTNEKLFF	TGTGCCAGCAGGCCGTCGGTTACTAATGAAAAACTGTTTTTT
TRBV19	TRBJ1-5	TRBD1	CASSSSRGRQPQHF	TGTGCCAGTAGTTCGTCAAGGGGGCGTCAGCCCCAGCATTTT
TRBV4-3	TRBJ2-1	TRBD2	CASSPGTSLHNEQFF	TGCGCCAGCAGCCCCGGGACTAGCCTACACAATGAGCAGTTCTTC
TRBV12-5	TRBJ2-1	NA	CASGTGYQDNEQFF	TGTGCTAGTGGTACAGGGTATCAGGACAATGAGCAGTTCTTC
TRBV6-6	TRBJ2-2	NA	CASSSPGLGTGELFF	TGTGCCAGCAGTTCACCGGGACTTGGCACCGGGGAGCTGTTTTTT
TRBV27	TRBJ1-2	NA	CASSFLDRVANYGYTF	TGTGCCAGCAGTTTCCTCGACAGAGTAGCTAACTATGGCTACACCTTC
TRBV7-3	TRBJ2-3	NA	CASSLRPGTDTQYF	TGTGCCAGCAGCTTAAGGCCAGGCACAGATACGCAGTATTTT
TRBV28	TRBJ1-2	TRBD1	CATRGDRGYGYTF	TGTGCCACCAGGGGGGACAGGGGCTATGGCTACACCTTC
TRBV4-2	TRBJ1-2	NA	CASSQEGHPRYGYTF	TGTGCCAGCAGCCAAGAGGGGCACCCGAGGTATGGCTACACCTTC
TRBV5-4	TRBJ1-3	TRBD1	CASSSGQVSGNTIYF	TGTGCCAGCAGCTCGGGACAGGTTTCTGGAAACACCATATATTTT
TRBV27	TRBJ2-7	TRBD1	CASSPGTGLIPHEQYF	TGTGCCAGCAGTCCCGGGACAGGGCTAATACCCCACGAGCAGTACTTC
TRBV6-6	TRBJ2-4	TRBD1	CASSGTGGKNIQYF	TGTGCCAGCAGTGGGACAGGGGGCAAAAACATTCAGTACTTC
TRBV6-5	TRBJ1-1	TRBD1	CASRLQTGGNTEAFF	TGTGCCAGCAGGCTTCAGACAGGGGGGAACACTGAAGCTTTCTTT
TRBV5-1	TRBJ2-7	TRBD2	CASSLVPSGSSYEQYF	TGCGCCAGCAGCTTGGTTCCTAGCGGGAGCTCCTACGAGCAGTACTTC
TRBV19	TRBJ1-2	TRBD1	CASMKLDRARMTDGYTF	TGTGCCAGCATGAAGCTGGACAGGGCGCGTATGACGGATGGCTACACCTTC
TRBV27	TRBJ1-6	NA	CASSAGMGNSPLHF	TGTGCCAGCAGCGCAGGGATGGGGAATTCACCCCTCCACTTT
TRBV15	TRBJ2-7	NA	CATSGMGLGEQYF	TGTGCCACCAGTGGTATGGGGCTCGGCGAGCAGTACTTC
TRBV6-6	TRBJ1-2	TRBD1	CASSSDRWSGYTF	TGTGCCAGCAGTTCGGACAGGTGGAGTGGCTACACCTTC